Below, 17 T cell receptor beta chains from the same sample are listed, as sequenced in a study of early T cells in non-severe SARS-CoV-2 infection. Each CDR3 protein gets one entry after TCRdb re-called the 5' RACE reads with MiXCR. The table shows some 66,000 distinct CDR3 sequences, with around 9% occurring only once. Sequencing was performed on whole blood. All receptors derive from an adult who was a healthcare worker with PCR-confirmed SARS-CoV-2 infection or an uninfected control (not recorded which).

This clonotype was counted a few times. The V and J genes are TRBV4-3 and TRBJ1-2; D unresolved. This CDR3 is built from 16 residues. Germline-derived CDR1 and CDR2 are LGHNA and YSLEER. The V end lost 2 bases, the J end lost 0 bases, and 13 bases lay between the germline ends. CDR3 in DNA: TGCGCCAGCAGCCAACTCCAGGCGCCCCCTAACTATGGCTACACCTTC. This sequence encodes CASSQLQAPPNYGYTF.

In DNA form, the CDR3 reads TGCAGTGCTAACCAGGATGCCTACGAGCAGTACTTC. It codes for CSANQDAYEQYF. This chain links TRBV20-1 with TRBJ2-7; unclear D gene. With 4 bases removed from V and 2 bases from J, the gap between germline ends came to 9 bases. CDR1 and CDR2 from the germline V gene are DFQATT and SNEGSKA (reference sequence). This CDR3 contains 12 residues.

At least ten counts were recorded for this clonotype. V gene TRBV20-1 combines with J gene TRBJ2-4, with D perhaps TRBD2 (5 bases). There are 13 residues in the CDR3. The V gene lost 8 bases and the J gene lost 1 base, with 12 bases spanning the gap. In germline, CDR1 is DFQATT, CDR2 SNEGSKA (reference sequence). DNA of the CDR3: TGCAGTCTCGAGGAGGTGGCCAAAAACATTCAGTACTTC. Amino acid sequence: CSLEEVAKNIQYF.

This clonotype was recorded at least ten times. The gene calls are TRBV11-2 and TRBJ2-5, with D perhaps TRBD2 (7 bases). Germline lookup yields CDR1 SGHAT and CDR2 FQNNGV. CDR3 size: 15 residues. V lost 5 bases and J lost 5, with 18 bases in between. The CDR3 region has the DNA TGTGCCAGCAGCCCGTCGGGGGCGGGAGTCGAGACCCAGTACTTC. Translated: CASSPSGAGVETQYF.

The chain combines TRBV18 with TRBJ1-4; D not certain. The V end lost 3 bases, the J end lost 5 bases, and 10 bases lay between the germline ends. This CDR3 has 14 amino acids. Germline CDR1 and CDR2: KGHSH and LQKENI. CDR3 sequence: CASSPGIFNEKLFF. The CDR3 DNA is TGTGCCAGCTCACCGGGGATCTTCAATGAAAAACTGTTTTTT.

This clonotype was counted at least ten times. This chain connects TRBV7-9 to TRBJ2-3, with D hard to call. Germline-derived CDR1 and CDR2 are SEHNR and FQNEAQ (reference sequence). The CDR3 totals 15 residues. Deletions cut 1 base from V and 0 bases from J, with 8 bases between. CDR3 residues: CASSLEGLSTDTQYF. The CDR3 DNA is TGTGCCAGCAGCTTAGAGGGTTTGAGCACAGATACGCAGTATTTT. Looking up the rest from reference TRBV7-9 and TRBJ2-3 gives the full variable domain: DTGVSQNPRHKITKRGQNVTFRCDPISEHNRLYWYRQTLGQGPEFLTYFQNEAQLEKSRLLSDRFSAERPKGSFSTLEIQRTEQGDSAMYLCASSLEGLSTDTQYFGPGTRLTVL.

The rearrangement links TRBV9 to TRBJ2-3; D call uncertain. Germline V gene data show CDR1 as SGDLS and CDR2 as YYNGEE. This CDR3 is 15 amino acids long. V was trimmed by 3 bases and J by 0 bases, leaving 11 bases between them. The CDR3 protein is CASSGGGLSTDTQYF. In DNA form, the CDR3 reads TGTGCCAGCAGCGGAGGTGGGTTAAGCACAGATACGCAGTATTTT.

This clonotype was seen many times. The chain couples TRBV12-3 or TRBV12-4 to TRBJ2-1, with TRBD2 identical over 7 bases. The CDR3 contains 15 residues. The V and J ends lost 2 bases and 0 bases, in that order; junction bases with no gene match: 1. The CDR3 nucleotides are TGTGCCAGCAGTTTACGCGGGAGCTCCTACAATGAGCAGTTCTTC. Translating it yields CASSLRGSSYNEQFF.

This clonotype was seen ten or more times. V is TRBV20-1 and J is TRBJ1-5; tentatively, D is TRBD1 (6 bases). Germline V gene sequence: CDR1 DFQATT, CDR2 SNEGSKA (reference sequence). Deletions cut 0 bases from V and 3 bases from J, with 15 bases between. The CDR3 extends over 16 amino acids. The CDR3 loop is CSARDAGQGSNQPQHF. The CDR3 nucleotides read TGCAGTGCTAGAGATGCGGGCCAGGGGTCCAATCAGCCCCAGCATTTT.

The V gene is TRBV4-1, the J gene TRBJ2-3; TRBD1 is a possible D gene (6 bases). V lost 6 bases to trimming and J lost 9 bases, with 10 bases between them. This CDR3 has 11 residues. From germline, CDR1 is MGHRA and CDR2 YSYEKL. The CDR3 bases are TGCGCCAGCAGACTGACAGGCACGCAGTATTTT. Residues: CASRLTGTQYF.

This clonotype was picked up many times. The V call is TRBV30, the J call TRBJ2-3; TRBD2 aligns across 11 bases. CDR3 size: 14 residues. The trim removed 8 bases at V and 3 bases at J, leaving 7 bases unmatched. CDR1 and CDR2 (germline): GTSNPN, SVGIG (reference sequence). This chain's CDR3 is CALRRLAGTDTQYF. The DNA of the CDR3 is TGTGCCCTCAGGAGACTAGCGGGAACAGATACGCAGTATTTT.

This clonotype was seen at least ten times. The chain recombines TRBV9 with TRBJ2-7; 11 bases map to TRBD2. J gave up 0 bases and V 2 bases, and 4 bases lay outside the gene matches. Germline V CDR1 and CDR2: SGDLS, YYNGEE. There are 16 residues in the CDR3. This chain's CDR3 is CASSVGTSGLSYEQYF. CDR3 DNA: TGTGCCAGCAGCGTGGGGACTAGCGGACTCTCCTACGAGCAGTACTTC.

This clonotype was recorded at least ten times. The gene calls are TRBV20-1 and TRBJ2-7; 12 bases line up with TRBD2. J was trimmed by 0 bases and V by 6 bases; bases with no gene match: 3. Germline-derived CDR1 and CDR2 are DFQATT and SNEGSKA (reference sequence). This CDR3 is 14 amino acids long. This CDR3 is CSAGLAGNSYEQYF. The CDR3 nucleotides are TGCAGTGCGGGACTAGCGGGTAACTCCTACGAGCAGTACTTC.

The V call is TRBV10-3, the J call TRBJ2-7, with 8 bases fitting TRBD2. Germline V gives CDR1 ENHRY, CDR2 SYGVKD. The CDR3 totals 13 residues. The J segment lost 5 bases and the V segment lost 4 bases, leaving 4 bases of the junction unmatched. DNA of the CDR3: TGTGCCATCAGTGCGGGACTAGATCACGAGCAGTACTTC. Protein sequence: CAISAGLDHEQYF.

This clonotype occurred many times. The CDR3 sequence is CASSFPRAGEQYF. The CDR3 region has the DNA TGCGCCAGCAGCTTCCCACGGGCTGGCGAGCAGTACTTC. V and J are TRBV5-1 and TRBJ2-7; D unclear. Per germline, CDR1 SGHRS and CDR2 YFSETQ. This CDR3 region has 13 residues. Trimming shortened V by 2 bases and J by 6 bases, and 12 bases separated the two germline ends. Full variable domain (missing parts from reference TRBV5-1 and TRBJ2-7): KAGVTQTPRYLIKTRGQQVTLSCSPISGHRSVSWYQQTPGQGLQFLFEYFSETQRNKGNFPGRFSGRQFSNSRSEMNVSTLELGDSALYLCASSFPRAGEQYFGPGTRLTVT.

This clonotype was recorded a few times. This rearrangement joins TRBV6-5 to TRBJ1-2, with a weak D call TRBD1 (5 bases). V was trimmed by 6 bases and J by 2 bases, leaving 10 bases between them. The CDR3 runs 13 residues. The germline gives CDR1 MNHEY, CDR2 SVGAGI. DNA of the CDR3: TGTGCCAGCAGACCGACAGTGAACTATGGCTACACCTTC. Translation gives CASRPTVNYGYTF.

There are many counts of this clonotype. The rearrangement joins TRBV20-1 to TRBJ2-1, with 9 positions matching TRBD2. Germline V gene sequence: CDR1 DFQATT, CDR2 SNEGSKA (reference sequence). The CDR3 contains 19 residues. After removal of 0 bases from V and 4 bases from J, the junction contained 16 bases not matched to a gene. In DNA form, the CDR3 reads TGCAGTGCTAGAGATAGAGGGATTAGTGCTAGCGGGAAATACAATGAGCAGTTCTTC. It codes for CSARDRGISASGKYNEQFF.